This T cell receptor beta chain was sequenced in a study of shared T cell receptors in the human thymus (dated by TCRdb to about 2021). For the wider study: The study examined how self-reactive, shared T-cell receptor alpha chains are generated in the human thymus.

This clone was recorded only once. Its antigen target is currently unknown. No base quality values were provided; no much bigger clone lies one nucleotide off. The library came from the immunoSEQ multiplex PCR assay. This is the immuneACCESS table as TCRdb keeps it, with only in-frame sequences that have V and J called. A part of the clones is gone; compared with another copy, unresolved V genes explain less than half, and the rest is unexplained. This sample holds some 660,000 clones; around 87% were observed only once. In total, the top ten clones hold roughly 0.0094% of the sample. CDR1 and CDR2 are drawn from the germline V gene: SGHRS, YFSETQ. V lost 0 bases and J lost 1 base, and the count of bases not matched to a germline gene is 4. The cysteine opens and the phenylalanine closes a CDR3 of 16 amino acids. Just CDR3 DNA is preserved here, 48 bases in frame from base 1. The same specimen was also included in a second study, on human thymus T cells. As the second paper documents: Immunologically healthy infants undergoing open corrective cardiac surgery for congenital heart defects in Finland were used as donors. Thymus tissue was obtained as surgical resects removed during corrective cardiac surgery. V and J gene segment usage appeared biased in both thymic and peripheral blood repertoires. The related research reported highly overlapping thymic TCR repertoires among unrelated individuals. The study used eight infant thymus samples plus four related peripheral blood samples to characterize TCR alpha and beta repertoires. Donor ages ranged from roughly 7 to 250 days, and the cohort comprised five or six male and a couple of female infants. Thymocytes were mechanically released from the tissue and were stored as pellets of roughly 9-30 million cells at -70 degrees C. A QIAsymphony instrument was used to extract genomic DNA from the frozen cell pellets. Using the immunoSEQ multiplex PCR assay, the TCRB and TCRAD loci were amplified from a standardized quantity of quality-controlled genomic DNA. The amplicons covered the V(D)J region and were long enough to include the CDR3 and to identify the V and J genes. Through the commercial immunoSEQ service, the amplicons were sequenced on an Illumina platform. Primer bias and sequencing errors were corrected as previously described, and TCRAD and TCRB were defined on the basis of the IMGT database. The repertoires were analysed using immunoSEQ Analyzer 3.0 and VDJTools for basic statistics, V/J segment usage, diversity estimates, rarefaction and pairwise overlap. To estimate diversity, the Chao1, ChaoE, Efron-Thisted, Shannon and inverse Simpson indices were applied, and diversity was also estimated on datasets down-sampled to the smallest sample. Repertoire overlap was assessed by strict matching of CDR3 nucleotide sequence, V gene and J gene, and clustering was done by Jaccard-based multidimensional scaling. On average, thymus samples yielded 810,000 or so unique TCRB clonotypes, whereas blood samples yielded roughly 81,000.

This chain joins TRBV5-1 to TRBJ2-4, with 7 bases matching TRBD2. The TCR comes from a boy in the first two years of life with a congenital heart defect. Donor details come from another sample of the same person, matched by shared clones. Sequencing was performed on thymocytes. The CDR3 has the sequence CASSLGVGRAKNIQYF. The sequenced DNA: TGCGCCAGCAGCTTGGGGGTCGGGAGGGCCAAAAACATTCAGTACTTC.